This T cell receptor beta chain was found in a study of Graves' ophthalmopathy and Graves' hyperthyroidism. The germline V gene encodes CDR1 MGHRA and CDR2 YSYEKL. This CDR3 is built from 13 residues. The V and J ends lost 5 bases and 5 bases respectively, with 13 bases between them. As the template, RNA transcripts were used to amplify TCR beta CDR3 regions. Second-round multiplex PCR came after first-round RT-PCR with HTBI primers. One entry per CDR3 protein results from TCRdb running MiXCR on the multiplex PCR reads. The sample includes some 210,000 distinct CDR3 sequences, approximately 29% of them seen just once. Study observations and caveats: Sensitivity reached 87.88% and specificity approximately 81% for a 13-signature model separating ophthalmopathy from stable hyperthyroidism. In blood appeared most of the expanded thyroid clonotypes whose frequency exceeded 0.001.

Many counts were recorded for this clonotype. Its antigen is unidentified. Material for sequencing was peripheral blood. The sequence was collected from a man aged 50 to 60 with Graves' ophthalmopathy. The rearrangement uses TRBV4-1 and TRBJ2-7, with D uncertain. The chain's CDR3 is CASSSLPYDEQYF. CDR3 coding DNA: TGCGCCAGCAGCTCCCTTCCGTACGACGAGCAGTACTTC.